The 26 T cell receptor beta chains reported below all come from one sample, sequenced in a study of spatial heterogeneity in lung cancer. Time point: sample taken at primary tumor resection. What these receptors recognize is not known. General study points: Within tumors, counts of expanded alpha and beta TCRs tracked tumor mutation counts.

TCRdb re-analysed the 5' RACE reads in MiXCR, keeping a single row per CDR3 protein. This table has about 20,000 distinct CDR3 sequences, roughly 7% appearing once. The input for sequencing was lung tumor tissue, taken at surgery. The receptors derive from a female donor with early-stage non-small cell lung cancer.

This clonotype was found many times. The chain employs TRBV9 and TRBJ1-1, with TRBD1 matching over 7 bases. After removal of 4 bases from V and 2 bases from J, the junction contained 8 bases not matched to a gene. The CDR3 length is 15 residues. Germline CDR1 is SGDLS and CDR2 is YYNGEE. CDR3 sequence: CASSPTGRRNTEAFF. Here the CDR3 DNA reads TGTGCCAGCAGCCCGACAGGGCGTCGTAACACTGAAGCTTTCTTT.

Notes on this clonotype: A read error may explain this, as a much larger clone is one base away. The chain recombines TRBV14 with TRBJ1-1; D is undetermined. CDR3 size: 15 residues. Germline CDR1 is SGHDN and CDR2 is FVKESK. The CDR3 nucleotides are TGTGCCAGCAACCAAGATAGTGGACCGAACACTGAAGCTTTCTTT. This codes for CASNQDSGPNTEAFF.

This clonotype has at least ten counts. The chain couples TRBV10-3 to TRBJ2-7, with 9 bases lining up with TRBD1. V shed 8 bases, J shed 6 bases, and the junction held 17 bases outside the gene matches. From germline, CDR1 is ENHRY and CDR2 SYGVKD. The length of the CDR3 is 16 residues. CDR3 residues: CAIGGRDGTGFAEQYF. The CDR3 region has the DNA TGTGCCATCGGGGGGAGAGACGGGACAGGGTTTGCCGAGCAGTACTTC.

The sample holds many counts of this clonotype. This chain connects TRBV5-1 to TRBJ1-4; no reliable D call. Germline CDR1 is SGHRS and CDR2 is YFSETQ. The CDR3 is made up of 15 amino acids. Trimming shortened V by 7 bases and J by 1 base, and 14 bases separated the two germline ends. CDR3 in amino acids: CASRLQRGTNEKLFF. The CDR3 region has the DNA TGCGCCAGCCGTCTTCAACGGGGAACTAATGAAAAACTGTTTTTT.

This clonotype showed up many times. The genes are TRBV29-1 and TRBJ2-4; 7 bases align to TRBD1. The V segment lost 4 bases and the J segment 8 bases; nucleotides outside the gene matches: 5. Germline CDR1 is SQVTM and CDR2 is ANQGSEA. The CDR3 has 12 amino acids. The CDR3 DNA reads TGCAGCGTTGGGGGACAGCTGGACATTCAGTACTTC. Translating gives CSVGGQLDIQYF.

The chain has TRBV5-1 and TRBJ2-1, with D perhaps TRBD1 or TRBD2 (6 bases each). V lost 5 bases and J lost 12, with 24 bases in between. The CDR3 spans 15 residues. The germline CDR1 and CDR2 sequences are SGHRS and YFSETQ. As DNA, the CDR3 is TGCGCCAGCAGTGGGGGCCGGGGGACCGGCGATGGGCAGTTCTTC. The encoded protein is CASSGGRGTGDGQFF.

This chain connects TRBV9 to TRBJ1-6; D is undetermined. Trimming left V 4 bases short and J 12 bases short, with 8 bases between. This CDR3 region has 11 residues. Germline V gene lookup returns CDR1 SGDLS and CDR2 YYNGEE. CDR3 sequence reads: CASSLSGPLHF. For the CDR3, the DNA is TGTGCCAGCAGCCTGAGCGGACCCCTCCACTTT.

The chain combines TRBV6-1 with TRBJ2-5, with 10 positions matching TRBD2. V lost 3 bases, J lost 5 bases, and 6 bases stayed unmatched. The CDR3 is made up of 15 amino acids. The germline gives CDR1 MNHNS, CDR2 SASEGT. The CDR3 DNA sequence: TGTGCCAGCAGTGATCTAGCGGGGGTTCAGGAGACCCAGTACTTC. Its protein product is CASSDLAGVQETQYF.

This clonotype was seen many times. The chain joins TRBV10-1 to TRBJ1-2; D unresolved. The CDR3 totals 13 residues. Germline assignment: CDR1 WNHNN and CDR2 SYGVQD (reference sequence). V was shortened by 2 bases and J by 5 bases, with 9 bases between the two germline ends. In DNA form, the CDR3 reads TGCGCCAGCAGTGAGCCGGGAGGATATGGCTACACCTTC. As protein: CASSEPGGYGYTF.

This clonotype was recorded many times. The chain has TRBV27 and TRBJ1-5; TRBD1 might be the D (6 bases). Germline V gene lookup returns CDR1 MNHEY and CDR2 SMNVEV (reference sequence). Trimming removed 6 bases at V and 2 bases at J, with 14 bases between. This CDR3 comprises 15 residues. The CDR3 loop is CASRREAGGNQPQHF. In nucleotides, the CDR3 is TGTGCCAGCAGAAGGGAGGCAGGGGGCAATCAGCCCCAGCATTTT.

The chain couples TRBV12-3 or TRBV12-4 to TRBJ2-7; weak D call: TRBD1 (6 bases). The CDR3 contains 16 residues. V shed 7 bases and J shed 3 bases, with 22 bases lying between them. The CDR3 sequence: CASTPRWGWGHYEQYF. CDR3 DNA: TGTGCCAGCACCCCGCGGTGGGGGTGGGGACACTACGAGCAGTACTTC.

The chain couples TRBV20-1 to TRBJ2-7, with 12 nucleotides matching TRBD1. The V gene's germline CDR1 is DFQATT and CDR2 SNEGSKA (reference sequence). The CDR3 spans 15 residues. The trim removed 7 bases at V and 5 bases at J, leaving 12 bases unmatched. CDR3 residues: CSVTDRDRGLHEQYF. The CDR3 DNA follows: TGCAGTGTCACAGACCGGGACAGGGGGCTCCACGAGCAGTACTTC.

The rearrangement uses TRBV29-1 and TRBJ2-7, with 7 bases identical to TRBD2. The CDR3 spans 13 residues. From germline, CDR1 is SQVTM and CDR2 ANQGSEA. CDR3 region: CTPREGYSYEQYF. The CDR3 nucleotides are TGCACTCCGAGGGAGGGTTACTCCTACGAGCAGTACTTC.

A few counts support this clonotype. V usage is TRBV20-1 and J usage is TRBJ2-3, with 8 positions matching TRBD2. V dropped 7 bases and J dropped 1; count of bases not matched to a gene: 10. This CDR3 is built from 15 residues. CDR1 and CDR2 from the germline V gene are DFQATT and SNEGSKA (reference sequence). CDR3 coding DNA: TGCAGTGAAACGATAAGCGGGGGCCGCACAGATACGCAGTATTTT. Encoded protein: CSETISGGRTDTQYF.

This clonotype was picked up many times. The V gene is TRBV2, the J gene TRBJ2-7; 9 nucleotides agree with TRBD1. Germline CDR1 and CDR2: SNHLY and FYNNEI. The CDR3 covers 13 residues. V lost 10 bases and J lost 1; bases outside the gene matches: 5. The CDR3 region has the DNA TGTGCCACCGGGACAGGGAGTTCCTACGAGCAGTACTTC. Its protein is CATGTGSSYEQYF.

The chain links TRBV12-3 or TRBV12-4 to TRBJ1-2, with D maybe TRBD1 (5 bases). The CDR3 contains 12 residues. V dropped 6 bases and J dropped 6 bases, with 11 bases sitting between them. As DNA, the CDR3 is TGTGCCAGCAGGAGGGGTTCCCATGGCTACACCTTC. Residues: CASRRGSHGYTF.

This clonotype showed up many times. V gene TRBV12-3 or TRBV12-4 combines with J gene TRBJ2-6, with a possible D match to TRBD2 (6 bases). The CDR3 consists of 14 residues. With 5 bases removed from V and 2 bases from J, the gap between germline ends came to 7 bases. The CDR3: CASSGGPGANVLTF. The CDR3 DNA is TGTGCCAGCAGTGGAGGGCCTGGGGCCAACGTCCTGACTTTC.

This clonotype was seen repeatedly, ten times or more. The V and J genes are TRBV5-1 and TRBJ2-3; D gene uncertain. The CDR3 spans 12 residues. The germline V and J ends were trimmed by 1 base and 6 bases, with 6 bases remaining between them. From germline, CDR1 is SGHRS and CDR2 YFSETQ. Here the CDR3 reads CASSLTGDTQYF. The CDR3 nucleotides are TGCGCCAGCAGCTTGACCGGGGATACGCAGTATTTT.

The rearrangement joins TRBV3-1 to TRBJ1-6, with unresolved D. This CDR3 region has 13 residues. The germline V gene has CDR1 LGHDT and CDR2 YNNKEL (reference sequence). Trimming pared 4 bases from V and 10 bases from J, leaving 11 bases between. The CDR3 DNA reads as TGTGCCAGCAGCCCTACGGAGGACTCACCCCTCCACTTT. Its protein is CASSPTEDSPLHF.

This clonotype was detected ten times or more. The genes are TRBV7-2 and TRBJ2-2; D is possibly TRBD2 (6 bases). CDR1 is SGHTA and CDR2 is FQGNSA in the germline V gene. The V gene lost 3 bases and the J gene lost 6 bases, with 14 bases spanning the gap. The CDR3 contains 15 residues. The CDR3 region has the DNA TGTGCCAGCAGCTTCGTGCGGGGCGCGGCCGGGGAGCTGTTTTTT. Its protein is CASSFVRGAAGELFF.

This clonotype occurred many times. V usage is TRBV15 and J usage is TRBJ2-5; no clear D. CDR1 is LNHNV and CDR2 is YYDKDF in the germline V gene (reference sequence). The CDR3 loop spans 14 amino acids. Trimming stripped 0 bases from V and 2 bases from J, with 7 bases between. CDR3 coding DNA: TGTGCCACCAGCAGAGATGTACAGCAAGAGACCCAGTACTTC. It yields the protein CATSRDVQQETQYF.

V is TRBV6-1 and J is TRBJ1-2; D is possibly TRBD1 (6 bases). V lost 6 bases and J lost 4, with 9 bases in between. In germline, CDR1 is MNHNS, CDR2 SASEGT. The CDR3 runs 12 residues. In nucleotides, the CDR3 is TGTGCCAGCAGAGGACAGTTCTATGGCTACACCTTC. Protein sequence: CASRGQFYGYTF.

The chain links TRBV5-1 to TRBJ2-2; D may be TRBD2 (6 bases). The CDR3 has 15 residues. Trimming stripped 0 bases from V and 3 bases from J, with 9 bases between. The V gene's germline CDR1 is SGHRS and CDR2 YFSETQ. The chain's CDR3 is CASSLDGTYTGELFF. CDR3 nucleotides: TGCGCCAGCAGCTTGGACGGGACTTACACCGGGGAGCTGTTTTTT.

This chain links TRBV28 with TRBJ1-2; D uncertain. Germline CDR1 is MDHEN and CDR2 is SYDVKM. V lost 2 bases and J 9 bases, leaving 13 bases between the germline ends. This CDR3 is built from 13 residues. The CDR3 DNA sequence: TGTGCCAGCAGTTTAAATAGAGAGATTAGCTACACCTTC. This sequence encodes CASSLNREISYTF.

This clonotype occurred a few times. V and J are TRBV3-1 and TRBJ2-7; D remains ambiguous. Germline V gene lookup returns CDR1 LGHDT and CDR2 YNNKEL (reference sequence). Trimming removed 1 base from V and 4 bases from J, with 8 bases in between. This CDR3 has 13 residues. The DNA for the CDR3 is TGTGCCAGCAGCCAAGCACCCGGATACGAGCAGTACTTC. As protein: CASSQAPGYEQYF.

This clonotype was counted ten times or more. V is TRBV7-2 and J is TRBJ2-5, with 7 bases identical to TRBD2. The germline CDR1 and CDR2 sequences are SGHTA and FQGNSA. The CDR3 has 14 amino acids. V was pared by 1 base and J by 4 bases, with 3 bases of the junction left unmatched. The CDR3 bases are TGTGCCAGCAGCTTAGGAGCGGGGCCAGAGACCCAGTACTTC. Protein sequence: CASSLGAGPETQYF.